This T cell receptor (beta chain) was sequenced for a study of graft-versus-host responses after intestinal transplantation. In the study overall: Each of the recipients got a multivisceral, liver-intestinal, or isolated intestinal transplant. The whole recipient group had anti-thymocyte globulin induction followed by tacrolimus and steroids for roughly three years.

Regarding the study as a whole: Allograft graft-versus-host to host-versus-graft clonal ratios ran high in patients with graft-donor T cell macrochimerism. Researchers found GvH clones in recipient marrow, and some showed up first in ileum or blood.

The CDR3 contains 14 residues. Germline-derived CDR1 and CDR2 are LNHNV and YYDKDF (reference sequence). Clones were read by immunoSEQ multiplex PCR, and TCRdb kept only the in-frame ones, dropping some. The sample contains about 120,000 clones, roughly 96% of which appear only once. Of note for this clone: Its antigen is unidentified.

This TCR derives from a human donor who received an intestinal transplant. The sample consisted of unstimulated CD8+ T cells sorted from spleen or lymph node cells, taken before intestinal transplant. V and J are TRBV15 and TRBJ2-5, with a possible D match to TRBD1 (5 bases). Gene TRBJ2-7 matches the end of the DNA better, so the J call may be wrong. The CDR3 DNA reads TGTGCCACCAGCAGAGGGGGCTCGTCCTACGAGCAGTACTTC. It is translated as CATSRGGSSYEQYF.